This T cell receptor (beta chain) was identified in a study of cytomegalovirus exposure and HLA in healthy donors. Study results and caveats: As confirmed in vitro, three CMV-associated chains were specific for CMV antigens. The authors enumerated roughly 160 TCR beta chains as linked to cytomegalovirus.

Generated by immunoSEQ multiplex PCR, the TCRdb table keeps only in-frame clones and is missing some. The profile covers under 140,000 clones, with roughly 88% appearing a single time and 1.4% taken by the ten largest. As to this clone: What it recognizes is unknown.

Trimming removed 1 base at V and 8 bases at J, with 6 bases between. Germline V CDR1 and CDR2: SGHTA, FQGTGA. CDR3 size: 12 residues. This clonotype originated in a woman aged 25 to 39 in good health and CMV-seropositive. The sequenced material came from PBMCs. The chain uses TRBV7-3 and TRBJ2-1, with TRBD2 as a possible D gene (5 bases). CDR3 nucleotides: TGTGCCAGCAGCTTAATGAGGGATGAGCAGTTCTTC. Translating gives CASSLMRDEQFF.